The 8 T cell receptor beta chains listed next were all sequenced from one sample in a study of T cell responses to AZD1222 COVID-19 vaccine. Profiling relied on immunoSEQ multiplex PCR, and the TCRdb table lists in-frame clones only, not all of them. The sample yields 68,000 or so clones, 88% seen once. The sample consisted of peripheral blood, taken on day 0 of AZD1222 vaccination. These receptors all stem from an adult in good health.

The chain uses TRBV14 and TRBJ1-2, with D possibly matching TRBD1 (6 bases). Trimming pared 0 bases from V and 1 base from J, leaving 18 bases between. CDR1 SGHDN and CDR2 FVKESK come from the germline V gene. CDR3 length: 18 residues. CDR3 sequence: CASSQEQPSRGFNYGYTF. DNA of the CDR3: TGTGCCAGCAGCCAAGAGCAACCTTCCAGGGGATTTAACTATGGCTACACCTTC.

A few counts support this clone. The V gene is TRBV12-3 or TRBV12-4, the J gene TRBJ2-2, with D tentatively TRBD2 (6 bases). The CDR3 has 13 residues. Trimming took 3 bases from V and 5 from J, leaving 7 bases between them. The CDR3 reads CASSFGGTGELFF. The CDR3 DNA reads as TGTGCCAGCAGTTTTGGAGGGACCGGGGAGCTGTTTTTT.

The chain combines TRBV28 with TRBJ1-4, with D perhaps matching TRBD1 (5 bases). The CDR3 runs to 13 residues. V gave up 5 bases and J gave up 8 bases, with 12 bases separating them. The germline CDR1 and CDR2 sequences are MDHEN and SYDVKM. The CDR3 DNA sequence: TGTGCCAGCAGTGGCGGGGGTGAGGAAAAACTGTTTTTT. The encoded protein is CASSGGGEEKLFF.

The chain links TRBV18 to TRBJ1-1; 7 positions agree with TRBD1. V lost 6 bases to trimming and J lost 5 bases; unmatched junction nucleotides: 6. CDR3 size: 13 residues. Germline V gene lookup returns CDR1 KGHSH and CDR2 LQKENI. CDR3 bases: TGTGCCAGCTCGCGACAGGGAGAAACTGAAGCTTTCTTT. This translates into CASSRQGETEAFF.

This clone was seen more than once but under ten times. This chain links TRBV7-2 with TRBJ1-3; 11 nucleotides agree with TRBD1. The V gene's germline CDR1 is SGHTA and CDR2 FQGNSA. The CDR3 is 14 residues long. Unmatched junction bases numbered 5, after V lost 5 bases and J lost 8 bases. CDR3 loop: CASSRDRGKDTIYF. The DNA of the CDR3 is TGTGCCAGCAGCCGGGACAGGGGGAAGGACACCATATATTTT.

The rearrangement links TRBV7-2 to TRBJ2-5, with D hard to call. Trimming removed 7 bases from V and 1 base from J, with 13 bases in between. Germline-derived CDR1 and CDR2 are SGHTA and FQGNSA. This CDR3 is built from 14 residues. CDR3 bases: TGTGCCAGCACCTCCCGACGGACCCAAGAGACCCAGTACTTC. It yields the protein CASTSRRTQETQYF.

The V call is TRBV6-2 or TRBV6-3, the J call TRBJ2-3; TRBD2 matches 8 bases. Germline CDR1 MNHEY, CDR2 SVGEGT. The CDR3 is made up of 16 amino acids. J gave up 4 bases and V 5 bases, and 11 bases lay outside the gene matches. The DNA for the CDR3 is TGTGCCAGCAGTGAGGCTAGCGGGCGAAGGGCAGATACGCAGTATTTT. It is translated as CASSEASGRRADTQYF.

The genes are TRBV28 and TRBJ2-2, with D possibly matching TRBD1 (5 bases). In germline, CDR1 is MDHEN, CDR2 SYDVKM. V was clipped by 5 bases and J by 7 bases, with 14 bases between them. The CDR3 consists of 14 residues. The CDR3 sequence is CASSPTRVDGELFF. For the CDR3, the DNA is TGTGCCAGCAGTCCCACCAGGGTCGACGGGGAGCTGTTTTTT.